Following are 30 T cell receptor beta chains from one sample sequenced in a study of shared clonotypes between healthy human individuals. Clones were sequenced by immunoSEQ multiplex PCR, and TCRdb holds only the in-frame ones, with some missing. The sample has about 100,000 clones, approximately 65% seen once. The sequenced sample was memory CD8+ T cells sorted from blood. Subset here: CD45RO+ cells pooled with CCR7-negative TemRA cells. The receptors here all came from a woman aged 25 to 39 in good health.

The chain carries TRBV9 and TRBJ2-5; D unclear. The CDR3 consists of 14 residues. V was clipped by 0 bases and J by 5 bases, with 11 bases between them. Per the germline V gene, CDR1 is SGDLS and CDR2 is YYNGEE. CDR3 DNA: TGTGCCAGCAGCGTAGACGGCAGTATGGAGACCCAGTACTTC. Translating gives CASSVDGSMETQYF.

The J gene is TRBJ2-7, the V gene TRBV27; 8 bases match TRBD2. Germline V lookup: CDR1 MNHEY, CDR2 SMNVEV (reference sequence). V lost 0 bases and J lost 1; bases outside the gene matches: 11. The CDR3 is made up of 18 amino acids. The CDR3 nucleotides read TGTGCCAGCAGTTTATCGTGGCTAGCGGGCCCCTTATCCTACGAGCAGTACTTC. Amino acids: CASSLSWLAGPLSYEQYF.

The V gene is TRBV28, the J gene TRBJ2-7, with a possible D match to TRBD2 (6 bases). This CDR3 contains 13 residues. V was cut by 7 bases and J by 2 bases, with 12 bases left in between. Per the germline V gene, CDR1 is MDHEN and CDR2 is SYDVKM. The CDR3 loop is CASNPGGAYEQYF. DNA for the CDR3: TGTGCCAGCAACCCCGGGGGTGCCTACGAGCAGTACTTC.

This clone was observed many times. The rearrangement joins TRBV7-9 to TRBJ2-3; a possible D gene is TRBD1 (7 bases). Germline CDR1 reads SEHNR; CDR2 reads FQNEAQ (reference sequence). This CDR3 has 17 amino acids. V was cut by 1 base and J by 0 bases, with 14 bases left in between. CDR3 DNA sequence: TGTGCCAGCAGCTTAGAATGGGCAGGGGGGAGCACAGATACGCAGTATTTT. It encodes CASSLEWAGGSTDTQYF.

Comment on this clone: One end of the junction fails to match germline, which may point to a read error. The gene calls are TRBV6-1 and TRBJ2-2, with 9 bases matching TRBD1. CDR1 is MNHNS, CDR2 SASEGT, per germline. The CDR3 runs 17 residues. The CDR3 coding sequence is TGTGCCAGCAGCGAAGGCTTAAGACAGGGGGTCACCGGGGAGCTGTTTTTT. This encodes CASSEGLRQGVTGELFF.

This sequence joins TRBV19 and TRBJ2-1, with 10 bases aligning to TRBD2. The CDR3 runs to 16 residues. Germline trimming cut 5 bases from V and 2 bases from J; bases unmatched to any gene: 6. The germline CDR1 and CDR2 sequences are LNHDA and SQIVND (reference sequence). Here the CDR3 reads CASSFSAGGPYNEQFF. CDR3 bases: TGTGCCAGTAGTTTCTCAGCGGGAGGGCCCTACAATGAGCAGTTCTTC. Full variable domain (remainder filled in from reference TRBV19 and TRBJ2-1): DGGITQSPKYLFRKEGQNVTLSCEQNLNHDAMYWYRQDPGQGLRLIYYSQIVNDFQKGDIAEGYSVSREKKESFPLTVTSAQKNPTAFYLCASSFSAGGPYNEQFFGPGTRLTVL.

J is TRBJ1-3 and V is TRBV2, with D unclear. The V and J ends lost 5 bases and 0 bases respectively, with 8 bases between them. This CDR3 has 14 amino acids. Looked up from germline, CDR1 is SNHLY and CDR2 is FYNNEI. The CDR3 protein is CASSTAFSGNTIYF. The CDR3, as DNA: TGTGCCAGCAGTACGGCTTTCTCTGGAAACACCATATATTTT.

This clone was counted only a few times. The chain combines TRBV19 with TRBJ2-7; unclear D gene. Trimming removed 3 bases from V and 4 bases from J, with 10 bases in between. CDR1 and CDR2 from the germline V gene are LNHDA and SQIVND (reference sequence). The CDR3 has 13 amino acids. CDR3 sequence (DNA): TGTGCCAGTAGTATTGGAGTGACATACGAGCAGTACTTC. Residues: CASSIGVTYEQYF.

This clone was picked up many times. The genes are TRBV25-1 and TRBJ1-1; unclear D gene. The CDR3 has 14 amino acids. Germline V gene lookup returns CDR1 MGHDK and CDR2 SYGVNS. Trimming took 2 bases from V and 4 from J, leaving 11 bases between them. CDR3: CASSERGRLTEAFF. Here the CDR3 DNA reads TGTGCCAGCAGTGAACGGGGTCGGCTCACTGAAGCTTTCTTT.

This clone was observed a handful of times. CDR3 bases: TGCGCCAGCAGTGAAGTGGGGGAGATACGTGAGCAGTTCTTC. Translating it yields CASSEVGEIREQFF. V gene TRBV10-1 combines with J gene TRBJ2-1, with D perhaps matching TRBD1 or TRBD2 (5 bases each). Germline CDR1 reads WNHNN; CDR2 reads SYGVQD (reference sequence). The CDR3 sequence is 14 residues long. V was cut by 3 bases and J by 9 bases, with 15 bases left in between.

CDR3 loop: CASSYGAGAPDTQYF. CDR3 DNA sequence: TGTGCCAGCAGTTATGGTGCGGGAGCCCCAGATACGCAGTATTTT. J is TRBJ2-3 and V is TRBV6-5; TRBD2 matches at 7 bases. J was trimmed by 4 bases and V by 3 bases; bases with no gene match: 7. The CDR3 length is 15 residues. CDR1 and CDR2 (germline): MNHEY, SVGAGI.

The DNA for the CDR3 is TGTGCCAGCAGCTTGGAGGGGTGGGGCGGCGAGCAGTACTTC. Translated: CASSLEGWGGEQYF. This chain uses TRBV5-6 with TRBJ2-7; D possibly corresponds to TRBD1 (5 bases). Germline values: CDR1 SGHDT, CDR2 YYEEEE. The CDR3 loop spans 14 amino acids. V lost 0 bases to trimming and J lost 6 bases, with 13 bases between them.

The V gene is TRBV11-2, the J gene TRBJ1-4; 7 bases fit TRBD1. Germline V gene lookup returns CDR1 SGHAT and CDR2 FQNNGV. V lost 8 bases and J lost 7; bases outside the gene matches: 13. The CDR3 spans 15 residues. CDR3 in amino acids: CASAGSGTVGEKLFF. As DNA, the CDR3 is TGTGCCAGCGCCGGGAGTGGGACAGTGGGTGAAAAACTGTTTTTT.

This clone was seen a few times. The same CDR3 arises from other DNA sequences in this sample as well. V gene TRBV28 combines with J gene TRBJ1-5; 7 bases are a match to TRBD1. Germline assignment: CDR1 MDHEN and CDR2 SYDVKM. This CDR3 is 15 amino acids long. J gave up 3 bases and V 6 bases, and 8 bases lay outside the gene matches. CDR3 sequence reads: CASSPIDRDNQPQHF. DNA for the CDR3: TGTGCCAGCAGCCCTATTGACAGGGACAATCAGCCCCAGCATTTT.

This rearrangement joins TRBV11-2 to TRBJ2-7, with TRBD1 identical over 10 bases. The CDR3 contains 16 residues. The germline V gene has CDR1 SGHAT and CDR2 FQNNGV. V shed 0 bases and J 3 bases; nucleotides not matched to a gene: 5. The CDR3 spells CASSLDLGTGDYEQYF. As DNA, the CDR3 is TGTGCCAGCAGCTTAGATCTCGGGACAGGGGACTACGAGCAGTACTTC.

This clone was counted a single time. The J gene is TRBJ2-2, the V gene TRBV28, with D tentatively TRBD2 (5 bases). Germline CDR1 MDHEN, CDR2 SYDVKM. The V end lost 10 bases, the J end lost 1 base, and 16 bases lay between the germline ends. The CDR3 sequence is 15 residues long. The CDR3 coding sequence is TGTGCCATTAAGGGCACTGAGGGGAACACCGGGGAGCTGTTTTTT. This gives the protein CAIKGTEGNTGELFF. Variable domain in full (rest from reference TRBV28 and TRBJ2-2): DVKVTQSSRYLVKRTGEKVFLECVQDMDHENMFWYRQDPGLGLRLIYFSYDVKMKEKGDIPEGYSVSREKKERFSLILESASTNQTSMYLCAIKGTEGNTGELFFGEGSRLTVL.

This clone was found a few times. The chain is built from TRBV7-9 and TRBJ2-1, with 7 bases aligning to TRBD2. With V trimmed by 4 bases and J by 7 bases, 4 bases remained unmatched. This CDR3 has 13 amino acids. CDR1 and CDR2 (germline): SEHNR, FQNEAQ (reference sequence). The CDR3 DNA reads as TGTGCCAGCAGCTCGCCACTAGCGAATGAGCAGTTCTTC. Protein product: CASSSPLANEQFF.

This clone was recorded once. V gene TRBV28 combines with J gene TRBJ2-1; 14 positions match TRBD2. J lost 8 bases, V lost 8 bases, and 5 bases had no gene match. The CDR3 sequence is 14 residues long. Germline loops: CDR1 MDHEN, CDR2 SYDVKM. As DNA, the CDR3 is TGTGCCAGCCGCCGGGGACTAGCGGGAGATGAGCAGTTCTTC. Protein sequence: CASRRGLAGDEQFF.

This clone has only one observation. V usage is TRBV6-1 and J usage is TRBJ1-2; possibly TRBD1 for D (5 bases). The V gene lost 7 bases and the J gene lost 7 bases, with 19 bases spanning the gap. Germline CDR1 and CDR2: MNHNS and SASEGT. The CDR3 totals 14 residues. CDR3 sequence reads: CASTPGVVLGGYTF. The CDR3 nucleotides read TGTGCCAGCACCCCGGGGGTCGTATTAGGTGGCTACACCTTC.

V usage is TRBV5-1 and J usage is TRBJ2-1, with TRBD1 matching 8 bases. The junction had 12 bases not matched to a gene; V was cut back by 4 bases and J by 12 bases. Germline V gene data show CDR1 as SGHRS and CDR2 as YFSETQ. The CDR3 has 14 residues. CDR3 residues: CASSAGTGGLVQFF. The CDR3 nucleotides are TGCGCCAGCAGCGCCGGGACAGGAGGTTTGGTGCAGTTCTTC.

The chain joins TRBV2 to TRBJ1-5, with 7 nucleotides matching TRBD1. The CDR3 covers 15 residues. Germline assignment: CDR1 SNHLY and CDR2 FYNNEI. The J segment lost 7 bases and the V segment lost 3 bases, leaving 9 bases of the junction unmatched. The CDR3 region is CASSEGQIDRQPQHF. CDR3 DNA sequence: TGTGCCAGCAGTGAGGGACAGATAGATCGACAGCCCCAGCATTTT.

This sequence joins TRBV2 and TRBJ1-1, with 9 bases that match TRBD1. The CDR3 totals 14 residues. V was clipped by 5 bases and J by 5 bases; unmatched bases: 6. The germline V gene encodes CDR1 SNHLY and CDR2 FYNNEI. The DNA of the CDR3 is TGTGCCAGCAGTTCCGGGACAGGGAGTACTGAAGCTTTCTTT. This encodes CASSSGTGSTEAFF.

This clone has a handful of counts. The CDR3 nucleotides read TGTGCCAGCAGCTTAGGGGGACAGGGTGTAAATCAGCCCCAGCATTTT. Translation gives CASSLGGQGVNQPQHF. The V gene is TRBV7-9, the J gene TRBJ1-5; 9 bases match TRBD1. Germline V gene lookup returns CDR1 SEHNR and CDR2 FQNEAQ (reference sequence). The CDR3 spans 16 residues. V gave up 1 base and J gave up 4 bases; unmatched junction bases: 5.

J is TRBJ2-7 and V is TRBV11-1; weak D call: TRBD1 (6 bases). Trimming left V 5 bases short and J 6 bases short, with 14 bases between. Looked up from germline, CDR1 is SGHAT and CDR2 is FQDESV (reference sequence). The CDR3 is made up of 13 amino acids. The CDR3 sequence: CASSRTGCSEQYF. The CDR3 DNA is TGTGCCAGCAGCCGCACAGGGTGCTCCGAGCAGTACTTC.

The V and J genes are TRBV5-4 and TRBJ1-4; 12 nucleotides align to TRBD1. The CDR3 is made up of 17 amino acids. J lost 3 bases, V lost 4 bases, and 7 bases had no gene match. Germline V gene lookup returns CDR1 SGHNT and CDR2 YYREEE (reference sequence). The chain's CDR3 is CASSPEGQGAANEKLFF. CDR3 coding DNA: TGTGCCAGCAGCCCCGAGGGACAGGGGGCGGCTAATGAAAAACTGTTTTTT.

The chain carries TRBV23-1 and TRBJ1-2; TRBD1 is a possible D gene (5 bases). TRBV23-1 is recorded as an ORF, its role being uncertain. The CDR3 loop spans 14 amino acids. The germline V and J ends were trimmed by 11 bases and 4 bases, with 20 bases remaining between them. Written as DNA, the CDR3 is TGCGCCGTGGGGGAGGACTCGGACTCCTATGGCTACACCTTC. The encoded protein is CAVGEDSDSYGYTF.

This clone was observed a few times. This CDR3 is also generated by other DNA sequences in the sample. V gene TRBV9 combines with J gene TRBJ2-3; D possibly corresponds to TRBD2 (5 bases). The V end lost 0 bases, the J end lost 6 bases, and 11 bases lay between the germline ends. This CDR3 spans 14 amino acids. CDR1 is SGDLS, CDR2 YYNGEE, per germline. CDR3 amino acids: CASSVGGSSDTQYF. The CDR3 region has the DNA TGTGCCAGCAGCGTAGGAGGGAGTTCCGATACGCAGTATTTT.

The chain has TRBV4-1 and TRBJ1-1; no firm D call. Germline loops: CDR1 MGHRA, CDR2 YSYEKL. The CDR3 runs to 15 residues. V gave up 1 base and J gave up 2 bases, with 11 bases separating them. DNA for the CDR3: TGCGCCAGCAGCCAAGTCGGCGGAAGTAACACTGAAGCTTTCTTT. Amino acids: CASSQVGGSNTEAFF.

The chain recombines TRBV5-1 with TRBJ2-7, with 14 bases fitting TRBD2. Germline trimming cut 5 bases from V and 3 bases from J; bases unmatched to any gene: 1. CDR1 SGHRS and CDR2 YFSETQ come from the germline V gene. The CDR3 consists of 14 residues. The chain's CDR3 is CASRTSGRVYEQYF. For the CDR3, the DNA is TGCGCCAGCAGGACTAGCGGGAGGGTCTACGAGCAGTACTTC.

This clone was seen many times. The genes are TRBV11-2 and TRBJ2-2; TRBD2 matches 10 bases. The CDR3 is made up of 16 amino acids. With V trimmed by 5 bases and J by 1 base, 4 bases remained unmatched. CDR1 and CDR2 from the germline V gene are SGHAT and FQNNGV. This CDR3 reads CASSPSGRLNTGELFF. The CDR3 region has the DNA TGTGCCAGCAGCCCTAGCGGGAGACTGAACACCGGGGAGCTGTTTTTT.